This entry describes one T cell receptor beta chain. Per the original data handling: Amplification of reference gene primers provided the estimated nucleated cell counts. Produced via immunoSEQ multiplex PCR; TCRdb's table is partial and in-frame only. V and J calls plus clone size are reproduced from that table; the DNA served to infer D and trimming. The sample gives roughly 240,000 clones, about 87% of which show up once; around 2.6% is in the top ten. These data are taken from a study of blood T cell repertoires in COVID-19. Study in general: From T cells, B-cell-depleted T cells, or PBMCs came the material, which was cDNA or gDNA.

The origin of this receptor is a woman aged 25 to 45 with acute COVID-19. The specimen was PBMCs or T cells enriched from blood (not recorded which).

The CDR3 nucleotides read TGTGCCAGCAGTTATATTTACGAGCAGTACTTC. As protein: CASSYIYEQYF. The chain couples TRBV6-2 or TRBV6-3 to TRBJ2-7; D gene uncertain. The germline V and J ends were trimmed by 3 bases and 4 bases, with 4 bases remaining between them. This CDR3 is 11 amino acids long. Germline-derived CDR1 and CDR2 are MNHEY and SVGEGT.